This TCR beta chain was identified during a study of CD8 T cells in Susac syndrome. RNA amounts of about 0.45 to 1 ug underwent reverse transcription with random hexamers. Via MiXCR, TCRdb re-called the immunoSEQ multiplex PCR reads, giving one row per CDR3 protein. The sample consists of hundreds of thousands of distinct CDR3 sequences, about 96% of them appearing once. CDR1 is SNHLY and CDR2 is FYNNEI in the germline V gene. V lost 5 bases to trimming and J lost 4 bases, with 9 bases between them. The CDR3 loop spans 13 amino acids. The chain employs TRBV2 and TRBJ1-5; no definite D call. This sequence originates from a human donor with multiple sclerosis. The sequencing sample was made of CD4+ T cells from PBMCs. DNA of the CDR3: TGTGCCAGCAGTCGGTCAAGGAATCAGCCCCAGCATTTT. Its translation is CASSRSRNQPQHF.